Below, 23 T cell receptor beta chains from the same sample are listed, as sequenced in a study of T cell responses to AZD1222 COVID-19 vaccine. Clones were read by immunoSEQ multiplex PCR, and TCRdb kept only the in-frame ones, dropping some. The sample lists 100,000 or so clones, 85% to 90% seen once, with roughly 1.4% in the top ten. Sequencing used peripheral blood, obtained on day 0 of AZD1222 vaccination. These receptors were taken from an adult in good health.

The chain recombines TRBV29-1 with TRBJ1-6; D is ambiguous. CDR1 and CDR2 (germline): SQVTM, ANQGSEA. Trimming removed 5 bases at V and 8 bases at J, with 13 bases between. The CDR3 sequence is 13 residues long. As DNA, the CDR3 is TGCAGCGTTAGGACCTCCTTGGATTCACCCCTCCACTTT. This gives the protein CSVRTSLDSPLHF.

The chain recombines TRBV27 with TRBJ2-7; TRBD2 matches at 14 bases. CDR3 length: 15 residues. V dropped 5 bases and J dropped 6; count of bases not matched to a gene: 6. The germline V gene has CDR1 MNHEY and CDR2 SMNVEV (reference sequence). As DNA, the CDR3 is TGTGCCAGCAGTCCCGGACTAGCGGGAGGATCCGAGCAGTACTTC. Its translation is CASSPGLAGGSEQYF.

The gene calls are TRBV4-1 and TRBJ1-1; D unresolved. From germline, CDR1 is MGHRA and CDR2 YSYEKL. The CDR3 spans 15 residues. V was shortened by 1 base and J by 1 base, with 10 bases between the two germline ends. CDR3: CASSQVFTQNTEAFF. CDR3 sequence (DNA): TGCGCCAGCAGCCAAGTGTTCACACAGAACACTGAAGCTTTCTTT.

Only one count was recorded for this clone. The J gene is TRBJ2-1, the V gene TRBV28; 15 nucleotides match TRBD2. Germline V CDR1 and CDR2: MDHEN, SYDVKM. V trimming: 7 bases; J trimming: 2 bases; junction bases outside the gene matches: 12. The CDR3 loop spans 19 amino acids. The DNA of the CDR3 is TGTGCCAGCACCCTGGGGGAGGGACTAGCGGGAGGCACCTACAATGAGCAGTTCTTC. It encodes CASTLGEGLAGGTYNEQFF.

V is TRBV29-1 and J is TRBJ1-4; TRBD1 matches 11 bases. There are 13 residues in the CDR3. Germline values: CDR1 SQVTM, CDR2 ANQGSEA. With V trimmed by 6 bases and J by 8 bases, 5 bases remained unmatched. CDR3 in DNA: TGCAGCGTGACCGGGACAGGGGGGGAAAAACTGTTTTTT. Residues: CSVTGTGGEKLFF.

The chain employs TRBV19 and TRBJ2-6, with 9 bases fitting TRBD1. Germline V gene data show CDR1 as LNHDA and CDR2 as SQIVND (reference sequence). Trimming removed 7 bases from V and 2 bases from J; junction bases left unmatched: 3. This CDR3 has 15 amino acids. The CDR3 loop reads CASTRQGAGANVLTF. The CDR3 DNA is TGTGCCAGTACGCGACAGGGGGCTGGGGCCAACGTCCTGACTTTC.

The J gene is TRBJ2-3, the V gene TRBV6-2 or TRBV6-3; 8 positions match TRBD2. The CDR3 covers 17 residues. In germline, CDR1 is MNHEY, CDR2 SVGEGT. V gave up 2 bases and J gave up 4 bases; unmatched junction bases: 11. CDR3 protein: CASSYHETSEISDTQYF. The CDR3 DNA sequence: TGTGCCAGCAGTTACCACGAGACTAGCGAGATTTCAGATACGCAGTATTTT.

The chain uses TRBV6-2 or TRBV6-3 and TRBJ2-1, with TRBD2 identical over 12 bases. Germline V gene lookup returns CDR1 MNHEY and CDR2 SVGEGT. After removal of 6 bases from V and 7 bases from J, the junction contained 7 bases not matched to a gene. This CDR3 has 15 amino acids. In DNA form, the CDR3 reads TGTGCCAGCAGCCGAACTAGCGGGAGGCCAAATGAGCAGTTCTTC. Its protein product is CASSRTSGRPNEQFF.

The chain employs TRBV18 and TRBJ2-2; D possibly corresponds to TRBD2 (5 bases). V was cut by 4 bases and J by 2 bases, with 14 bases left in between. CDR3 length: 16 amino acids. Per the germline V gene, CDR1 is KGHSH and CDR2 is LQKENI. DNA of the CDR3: TGTGCCAGCTCACTTAGCACGGGGATAAACACCGGGGAGCTGTTTTTT. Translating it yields CASSLSTGINTGELFF. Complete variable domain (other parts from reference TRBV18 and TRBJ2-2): NAGVMQNPRHLVRRRGQEARLRCSPMKGHSHVYWYRQLPEEGLKFMVYLQKENIIDESGMPKERFSAEFPKEGPSILRIQQVVRGDSAAYFCASSLSTGINTGELFFGEGSRLTVL.

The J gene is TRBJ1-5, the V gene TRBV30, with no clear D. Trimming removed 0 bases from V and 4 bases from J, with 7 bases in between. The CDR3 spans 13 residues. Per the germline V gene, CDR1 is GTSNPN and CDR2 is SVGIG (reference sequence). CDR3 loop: CAWSVGENQPQHF. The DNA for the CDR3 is TGTGCCTGGAGTGTGGGAGAGAATCAGCCCCAGCATTTT.

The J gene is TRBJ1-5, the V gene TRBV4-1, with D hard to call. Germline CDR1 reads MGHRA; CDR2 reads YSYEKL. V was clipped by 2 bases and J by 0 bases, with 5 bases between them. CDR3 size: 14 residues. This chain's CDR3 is CASSQTYSNQPQHF. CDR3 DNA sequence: TGCGCCAGCAGCCAAACGTATAGCAATCAGCCCCAGCATTTT.

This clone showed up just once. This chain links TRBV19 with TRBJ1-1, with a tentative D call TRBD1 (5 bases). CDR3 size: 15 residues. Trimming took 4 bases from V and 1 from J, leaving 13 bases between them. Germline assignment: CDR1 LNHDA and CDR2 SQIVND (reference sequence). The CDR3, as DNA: TGTGCCAGTAGTACGGGACGCCTACAGAACACTGAAGCTTTCTTT. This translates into CASSTGRLQNTEAFF.

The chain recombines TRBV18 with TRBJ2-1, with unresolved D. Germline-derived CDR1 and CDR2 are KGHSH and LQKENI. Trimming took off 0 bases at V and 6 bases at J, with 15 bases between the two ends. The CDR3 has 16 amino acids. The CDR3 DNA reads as TGTGCCAGCTCACCACCCCTCGTCAGTCTCGGCAATGAGCAGTTCTTC. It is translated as CASSPPLVSLGNEQFF. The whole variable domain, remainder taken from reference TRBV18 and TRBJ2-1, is NAGVMQNPRHLVRRRGQEARLRCSPMKGHSHVYWYRQLPEEGLKFMVYLQKENIIDESGMPKERFSAEFPKEGPSILRIQQVVRGDSAAYFCASSPPLVSLGNEQFFGPGTRLTVL.

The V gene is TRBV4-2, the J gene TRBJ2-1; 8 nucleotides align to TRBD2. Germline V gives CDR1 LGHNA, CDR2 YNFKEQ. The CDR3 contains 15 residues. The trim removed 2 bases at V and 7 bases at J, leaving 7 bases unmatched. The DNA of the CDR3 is TGTGCCAGCAGCCAACTCCCGGGAGGGTTTAATGAGCAGTTCTTC. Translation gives CASSQLPGGFNEQFF.

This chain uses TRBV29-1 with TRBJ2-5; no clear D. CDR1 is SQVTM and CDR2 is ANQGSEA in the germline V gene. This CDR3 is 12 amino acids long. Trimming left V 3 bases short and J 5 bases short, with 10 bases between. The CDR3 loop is CSVEREDETQYF. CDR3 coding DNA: TGCAGCGTTGAGCGAGAGGATGAGACCCAGTACTTC.

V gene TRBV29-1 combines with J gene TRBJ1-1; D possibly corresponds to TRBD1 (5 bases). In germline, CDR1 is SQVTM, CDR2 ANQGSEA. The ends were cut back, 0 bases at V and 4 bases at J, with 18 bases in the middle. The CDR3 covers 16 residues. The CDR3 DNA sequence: TGCAGCGTTGAAGATAGGCCTGGGCAGGGTACCACTGAAGCTTTCTTT. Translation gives CSVEDRPGQGTTEAFF.

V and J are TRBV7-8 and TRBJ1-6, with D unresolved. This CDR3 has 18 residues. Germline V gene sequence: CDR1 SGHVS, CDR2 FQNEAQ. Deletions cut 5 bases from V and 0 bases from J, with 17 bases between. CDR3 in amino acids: CASSPRMAASSYNSPLHF. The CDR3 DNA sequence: TGTGCCAGCAGCCCGAGGATGGCGGCGAGCTCCTATAATTCACCCCTCCACTTT.

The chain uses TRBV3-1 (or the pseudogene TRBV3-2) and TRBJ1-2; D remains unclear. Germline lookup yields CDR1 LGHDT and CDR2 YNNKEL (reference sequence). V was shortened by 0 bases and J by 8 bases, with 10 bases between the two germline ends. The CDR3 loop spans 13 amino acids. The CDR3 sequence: CASSQDWALGYTF. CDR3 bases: TGTGCCAGCAGCCAAGATTGGGCCTTGGGCTACACCTTC.

CDR3 nucleotides: TGCGCCAGCAGCCACCCTAGCGGGAAGAATGAGCAGTTCTTC. Protein sequence: CASSHPSGKNEQFF. The J gene is TRBJ2-1, the V gene TRBV4-1, with TRBD2 matching 9 bases. CDR1 MGHRA and CDR2 YSYEKL come from the germline V gene. The CDR3 spans 14 residues. Trimming removed 3 bases from V and 7 bases from J; junction bases left unmatched: 4.

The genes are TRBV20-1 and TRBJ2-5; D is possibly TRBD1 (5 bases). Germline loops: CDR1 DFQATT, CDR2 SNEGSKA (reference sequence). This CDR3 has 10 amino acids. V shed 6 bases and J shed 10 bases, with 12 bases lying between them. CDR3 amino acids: CSALKGNQYF. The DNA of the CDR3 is TGCAGTGCCCTCAAGGGGAACCAGTACTTC.

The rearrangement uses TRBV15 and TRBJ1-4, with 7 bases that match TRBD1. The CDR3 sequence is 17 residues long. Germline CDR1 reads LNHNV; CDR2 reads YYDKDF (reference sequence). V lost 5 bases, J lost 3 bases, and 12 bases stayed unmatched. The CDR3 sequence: CATSPQPRTGSNEKLFF. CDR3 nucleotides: TGTGCCACCAGCCCTCAACCGCGGACAGGCTCTAATGAAAAACTGTTTTTT.

CDR3 loop: CASSSSVEETQYF. The CDR3 coding sequence is TGTGCCAGCAGTTCCAGCGTTGAAGAGACCCAGTACTTC. The V and J genes are TRBV27 and TRBJ2-5; D is uncertain. Germline loops: CDR1 MNHEY, CDR2 SMNVEV (reference sequence). Trimming stripped 4 bases from V and 3 bases from J, with 9 bases between. The CDR3 spans 13 residues.

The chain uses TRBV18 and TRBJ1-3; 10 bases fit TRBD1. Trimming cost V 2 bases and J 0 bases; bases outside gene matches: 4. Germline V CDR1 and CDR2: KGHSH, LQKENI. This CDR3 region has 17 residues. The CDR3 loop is CASSPLGQGPSGNTIYF. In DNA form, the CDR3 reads TGTGCCAGCTCACCATTGGGACAGGGGCCCTCTGGAAACACCATATATTTT.